A single sample gave rise to the 32 T cell receptor beta chains below, sequenced in a study of monozygotic twins with inflammatory bowel disease. After re-calling the 5' RACE reads, TCRdb lists one entry per CDR3 protein, DNA absent. The sample holds about 440,000 distinct CDR3 sequences. The sample comprised blood. The receptors here all came from a human donor with ulcerative colitis or Crohn's disease, or a healthy co-twin of an affected twin (not recorded which).

V usage is TRBV5-1 and J usage is TRBJ2-4; TCRdb names TRBD1, which stays unverified in the absence of DNA. The CDR3 length is 17 residues. Per germline, CDR1 SGHRS and CDR2 YFSETQ. The CDR3 protein is CASSLAEGIGGENIQYF. The full variable domain, its missing parts supplied by reference TRBV5-1 and TRBJ2-4, is KAGVTQTPRYLIKTRGQQVTLSCSPISGHRSVSWYQQTPGQGLQFLFEYFSETQRNKGNFPGRFSGRQFSNSRSEMNVSTLELGDSALYLCASSLAEGIGGENIQYFGAGTRLSVL.

The J gene is TRBJ2-2, the V gene TRBV7-8; without DNA, the TCRdb call of TRBD1 cannot be checked. Germline V gene lookup returns CDR1 SGHVS and CDR2 FQNEAQ. The CDR3 covers 15 residues. CDR3 in amino acids: CASSPTGVNTGELFF.

This chain joins TRBV18 and TRBJ1-2. Germline V gene sequence: CDR1 KGHSH, CDR2 LQKENI. The CDR3 totals 13 residues. The CDR3 spells CASSPDTRDGYTF. The variable domain in full, completed from reference TRBV18 and TRBJ1-2, reads NAGVMQNPRHLVRRRGQEARLRCSPMKGHSHVYWYRQLPEEGLKFMVYLQKENIIDESGMPKERFSAEFPKEGPSILRIQQVVRGDSAAYFCASSPDTRDGYTFGSGTRLTVV.

This chain uses TRBV4-3 with TRBJ1-2; TCRdb's D call, TRBD1, is unchecked because there is no DNA. This CDR3 is 15 amino acids long. Germline V lookup: CDR1 LGHNA, CDR2 YSLEER. CDR3 protein: CASSQVLGTVEGYTF.

The rearrangement uses TRBV27 and TRBJ2-1; the D call of TRBD2 rests on TCRdb alone, since no DNA is present to check it. The CDR3 loop spans 16 amino acids. CDR1 and CDR2 (germline): MNHEY, SMNVEV (reference sequence). This chain's CDR3 is CASSLSSSGFYNEQFF.

The V gene is TRBV19, the J gene TRBJ2-5; TCRdb lists TRBD1, though no DNA is available to test this call. The CDR3 has 16 amino acids. Looked up from germline, CDR1 is LNHDA and CDR2 is SQIVND (reference sequence). This chain's CDR3 is CARLNFQGAEEETQYF.

The V call is TRBV5-1, the J call TRBJ2-3. The CDR3 is 13 amino acids. CDR1 and CDR2 (germline): SGHRS, YFSETQ. This CDR3 is CASSLDIKDTQYF.

The rearrangement links TRBV4-1 to TRBJ2-3; the D gene TCRdb calls, TRBD2, cannot be checked with no DNA. The CDR3 has 16 amino acids. The V gene's germline CDR1 is MGHRA and CDR2 YSYEKL. The CDR3 protein is CASSQGSSSGVDTQYF.

The chain recombines TRBV11-2 with TRBJ1-3. The CDR3 runs 12 residues. Germline V gene lookup returns CDR1 SGHAT and CDR2 FQNNGV. CDR3 region: CASSFGRNTIYF.

The CDR3 loop is CSGGDSPYEQYF. This chain uses TRBV29-1 with TRBJ2-7; TCRdb's D call of TRBD1 is untestable without DNA. The germline CDR1 and CDR2 sequences are SQVTM and ANQGSEA. The CDR3 contains 12 residues.

The V call is TRBV27, the J call TRBJ2-3; the TRBD2 assignment by TCRdb is unverifiable without DNA. The CDR3 has 16 residues. Germline CDR1 is MNHEY and CDR2 is SMNVEV (reference sequence). The CDR3: CASSSGLAGVTDTQYF.

The V call is TRBV9, the J call TRBJ1-4. Germline V gene sequence: CDR1 SGDLS, CDR2 YYNGEE. The CDR3 covers 16 residues. The CDR3: CASSPQSVSGNEKLFF.

This chain uses TRBV6-1 with TRBJ2-7; there is no DNA to check the TCRdb D call of TRBD1. The CDR3 extends over 15 amino acids. Germline V gene lookup returns CDR1 MNHNS and CDR2 SASEGT. The CDR3: CASSAPGQGHYEQYF.

The gene calls are TRBV5-1 and TRBJ1-5; the D call of TRBD1 rests on TCRdb alone, since no DNA is present to check it. Germline CDR1 and CDR2: SGHRS and YFSETQ. This CDR3 region has 14 residues. The chain's CDR3 is CASSDGTGNQPQHF.

V and J are TRBV27 and TRBJ2-1; with no DNA, the TCRdb D assignment of TRBD1 cannot be verified. This CDR3 is 14 amino acids long. Per the germline V gene, CDR1 is MNHEY and CDR2 is SMNVEV (reference sequence). CDR3 amino acids: CASWRAGAYNEQFF.

CDR3 loop: CASSSPGGPNGDF. The chain has TRBV5-4 and TRBJ2-1; TCRdb's D call, TRBD2, is unchecked because there is no DNA. The CDR3 spans 13 residues. Germline lookup yields CDR1 SGHNT and CDR2 YYREEE (reference sequence).

The chain carries TRBV18 and TRBJ2-3; the TCRdb call, TRBD1, lacks DNA for checking. The germline CDR1 and CDR2 sequences are KGHSH and LQKENI. This CDR3 region has 15 residues. The CDR3 is CASSPGATSTDTQYF. The whole variable domain, remainder taken from reference TRBV18 and TRBJ2-3, is NAGVMQNPRHLVRRRGQEARLRCSPMKGHSHVYWYRQLPEEGLKFMVYLQKENIIDESGMPKERFSAEFPKEGPSILRIQQVVRGDSAAYFCASSPGATSTDTQYFGPGTRLTVL.

The CDR3 reads CASSGFEVGGNEQFF. The genes are TRBV9 and TRBJ2-1. This CDR3 has 15 amino acids. From germline, CDR1 is SGDLS and CDR2 YYNGEE. Drawing the rest from reference TRBV9 and TRBJ2-1, the complete variable domain is DSGVTQTPKHLITATGQRVTLRCSPRSGDLSVYWYQQSLDQGLQFLIQYYNGEERAKGNILERFSAQQFPDLHSELNLSSLELGDSALYFCASSGFEVGGNEQFFGPGTRLTVL.

V usage is TRBV7-2 and J usage is TRBJ1-1. Germline lookup yields CDR1 SGHTA and CDR2 FQGNSA. The CDR3 length is 15 residues. The CDR3 loop is CASGKSGTANTEAFF.

This chain joins TRBV9 and TRBJ2-1; the TCRdb call, TRBD1, lacks DNA for checking. The CDR3 contains 13 residues. Germline V CDR1 and CDR2: SGDLS, YYNGEE. The CDR3 loop reads CASSWGQGNEQFF. The full variable domain, with the rest looked up from reference TRBV9 and TRBJ2-1, is DSGVTQTPKHLITATGQRVTLRCSPRSGDLSVYWYQQSLDQGLQFLIQYYNGEERAKGNILERFSAQQFPDLHSELNLSSLELGDSALYFCASSWGQGNEQFFGPGTRLTVL.

The gene calls are TRBV7-2 and TRBJ2-1; there is no DNA to check the TCRdb D call of TRBD2. Germline-derived CDR1 and CDR2 are SGHTA and FQGNSA. CDR3 length: 15 amino acids. CDR3 loop: CASSLQTSGIGEQFF.

The chain recombines TRBV12-3 or TRBV12-4 with TRBJ2-2; TCRdb's D call, TRBD1, is unchecked because there is no DNA. CDR3 length: 15 residues. CDR3 sequence: CASSLGGAIVGELFF.

CDR3 amino acids: CASSQDWLGQAPVSGANVLTF. The chain couples TRBV14 to TRBJ2-6; TCRdb picks TRBD1, but there is no DNA to check that call. Germline lookup yields CDR1 SGHDN and CDR2 FVKESK. The CDR3 runs to 21 residues.

The rearrangement links TRBV3-1 to TRBJ1-6. The germline V gene has CDR1 LGHDT and CDR2 YNNKEL (reference sequence). The CDR3 contains 14 residues. The chain's CDR3 is CASRFREGNSPLHF.

The rearrangement uses TRBV7-2 and TRBJ2-1; TCRdb's D call, TRBD2, is unchecked because there is no DNA. This CDR3 comprises 16 residues. Per germline, CDR1 SGHTA and CDR2 FQGNSA. The CDR3 protein is CASSTRLAGGQNEQFF.

The chain recombines TRBV29-1 with TRBJ1-1. The CDR3 extends over 12 amino acids. CDR1 is SQVTM and CDR2 is ANQGSEA in the germline V gene. CDR3 protein: CSVRDRNTEAFF.

The rearrangement uses TRBV18 and TRBJ2-7. CDR3 length: 12 amino acids. Germline V gene lookup returns CDR1 KGHSH and CDR2 LQKENI. The CDR3 sequence: CASSPNLYEQYF.

V and J are TRBV30 and TRBJ1-1. CDR3 length: 11 residues. Germline V gene sequence: CDR1 GTSNPN, CDR2 SVGIG (reference sequence). The CDR3 sequence: CAWRPNTEAFF.

The chain is built from TRBV6-5 and TRBJ1-1. This CDR3 contains 15 residues. Germline lookup yields CDR1 MNHEY and CDR2 SVGAGI. CDR3: CASSYSFTGNTEAFF.

The V and J genes are TRBV7-9 and TRBJ2-5; TCRdb calls TRBD1, which cannot be checked without DNA. The germline gives CDR1 SEHNR, CDR2 FQNEAQ (reference sequence). This CDR3 region has 16 residues. CDR3 residues: CASRPSGTGRRETQYF. Variable domain in full (rest from reference TRBV7-9 and TRBJ2-5): DTGVSQNPRHKITKRGQNVTFRCDPISEHNRLYWYRQTLGQGPEFLTYFQNEAQLEKSRLLSDRFSAERPKGSFSTLEIQRTEQGDSAMYLCASRPSGTGRRETQYFGPGTRLLVL.

The chain is built from TRBV5-1 and TRBJ2-7; TCRdb proposes TRBD2, but this gene call is untestable without DNA. The V gene's germline CDR1 is SGHRS and CDR2 YFSETQ. The CDR3 extends over 16 amino acids. This CDR3 is CASSQLTGTSASQQYF.

The chain carries TRBV7-2 and TRBJ2-1; TCRdb gives TRBD1 as the D gene, but with no DNA this cannot be confirmed. This CDR3 contains 12 residues. Germline V gene lookup returns CDR1 SGHTA and CDR2 FQGNSA. The CDR3 spells CASSVQGGVVFF.